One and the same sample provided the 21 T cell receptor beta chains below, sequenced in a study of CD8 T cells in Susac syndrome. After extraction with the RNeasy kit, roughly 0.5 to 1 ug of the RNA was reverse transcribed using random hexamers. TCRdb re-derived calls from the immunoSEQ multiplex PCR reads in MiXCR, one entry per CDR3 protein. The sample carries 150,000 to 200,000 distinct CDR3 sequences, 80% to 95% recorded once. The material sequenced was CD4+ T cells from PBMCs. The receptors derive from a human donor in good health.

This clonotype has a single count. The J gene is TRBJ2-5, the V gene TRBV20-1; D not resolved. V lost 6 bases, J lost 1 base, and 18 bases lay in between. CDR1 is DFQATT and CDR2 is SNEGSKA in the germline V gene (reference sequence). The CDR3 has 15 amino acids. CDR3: CSAHDPFRTQETQYF. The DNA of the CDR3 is TGCAGTGCCCACGACCCATTTCGGACCCAAGAGACCCAGTACTTC.

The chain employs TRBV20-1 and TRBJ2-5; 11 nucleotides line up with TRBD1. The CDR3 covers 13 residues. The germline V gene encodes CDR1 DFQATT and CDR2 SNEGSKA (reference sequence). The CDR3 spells CTIEGTGGETQYF. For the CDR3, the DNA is TGCACCATAGAGGGGACAGGGGGAGAGACCCAGTACTTC.

CDR3 in amino acids: CASSYRQGLATEAFF. The CDR3 DNA follows: TGTGCCAGCAGCTACCGGCAGGGGTTGGCGACTGAAGCTTTCTTT. The genes are TRBV7-9 and TRBJ1-1; D is perhaps TRBD1 (6 bases). This CDR3 contains 15 residues. V lost 4 bases and J lost 5, with 17 bases in between. Germline loops: CDR1 SEHNR, CDR2 FQNEAQ (reference sequence).

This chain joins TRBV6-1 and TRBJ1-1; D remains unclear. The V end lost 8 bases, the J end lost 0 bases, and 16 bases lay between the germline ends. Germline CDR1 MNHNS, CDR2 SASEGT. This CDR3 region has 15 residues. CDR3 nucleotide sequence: TGTGCCAGCCTCGTCGAAGCTTACATGAACACTGAAGCTTTCTTT. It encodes CASLVEAYMNTEAFF.

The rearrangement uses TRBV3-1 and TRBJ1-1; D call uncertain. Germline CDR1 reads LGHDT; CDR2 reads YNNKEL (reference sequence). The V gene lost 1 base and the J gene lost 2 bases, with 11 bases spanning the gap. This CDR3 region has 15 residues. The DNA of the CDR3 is TGTGCCAGCAGCCAAGGCGCACATTCTAACACTGAAGCTTTCTTT. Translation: CASSQGAHSNTEAFF.

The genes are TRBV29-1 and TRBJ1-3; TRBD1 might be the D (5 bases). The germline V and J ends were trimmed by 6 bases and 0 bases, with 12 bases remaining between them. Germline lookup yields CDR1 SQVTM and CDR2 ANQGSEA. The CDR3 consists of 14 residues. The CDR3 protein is CSVDQGLSGNTIYF. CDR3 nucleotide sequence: TGCAGCGTGGATCAGGGCCTCTCTGGAAACACCATATATTTT.

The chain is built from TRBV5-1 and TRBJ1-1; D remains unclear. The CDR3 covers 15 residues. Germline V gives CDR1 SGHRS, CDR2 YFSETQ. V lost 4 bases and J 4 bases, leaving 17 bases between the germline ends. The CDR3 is CASSLDPGVRTEAFF. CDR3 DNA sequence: TGCGCCAGCAGCCTTGACCCCGGAGTTCGCACTGAAGCTTTCTTT.

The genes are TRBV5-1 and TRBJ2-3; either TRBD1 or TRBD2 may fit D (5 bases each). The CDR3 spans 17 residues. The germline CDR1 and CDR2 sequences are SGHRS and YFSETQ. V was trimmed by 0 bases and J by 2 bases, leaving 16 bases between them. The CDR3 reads CASSLDPFGTVTDTQYF. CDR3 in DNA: TGCGCCAGCAGCTTGGACCCATTCGGGACGGTCACAGATACGCAGTATTTT.

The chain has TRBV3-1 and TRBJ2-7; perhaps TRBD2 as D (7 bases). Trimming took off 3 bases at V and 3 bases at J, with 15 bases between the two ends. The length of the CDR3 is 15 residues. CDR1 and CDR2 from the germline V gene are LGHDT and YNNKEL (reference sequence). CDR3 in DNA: TGTGCCAGCAGCCAGGGGGGGCCCGGACTCTACGAGCAGTACTTC. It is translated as CASSQGGPGLYEQYF.

The CDR3 DNA reads TGTGCCAGTAGCACACTCGGGACGGACTATGGCTACACCTTC. Amino acid sequence: CASSTLGTDYGYTF. This chain uses TRBV19 with TRBJ1-2; TRBD1 is a possible D gene (5 bases). Germline CDR1 LNHDA, CDR2 SQIVND (reference sequence). V was cut by 6 bases and J by 3 bases, with 14 bases left in between. CDR3 length equals 14 residues.

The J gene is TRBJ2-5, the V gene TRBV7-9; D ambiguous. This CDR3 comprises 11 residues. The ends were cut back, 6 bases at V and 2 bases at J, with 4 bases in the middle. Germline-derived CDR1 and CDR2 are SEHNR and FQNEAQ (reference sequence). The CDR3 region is CASRKQETQYF. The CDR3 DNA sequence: TGTGCCAGCAGAAAGCAAGAGACCCAGTACTTC.

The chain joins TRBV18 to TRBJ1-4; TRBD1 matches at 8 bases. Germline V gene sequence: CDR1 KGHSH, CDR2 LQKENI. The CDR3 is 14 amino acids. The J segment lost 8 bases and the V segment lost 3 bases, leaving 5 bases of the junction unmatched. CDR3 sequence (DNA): TGTGCCAGCTCACCGACAGGGGCGGGGGAAAAACTGTTTTTT. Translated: CASSPTGAGEKLFF.

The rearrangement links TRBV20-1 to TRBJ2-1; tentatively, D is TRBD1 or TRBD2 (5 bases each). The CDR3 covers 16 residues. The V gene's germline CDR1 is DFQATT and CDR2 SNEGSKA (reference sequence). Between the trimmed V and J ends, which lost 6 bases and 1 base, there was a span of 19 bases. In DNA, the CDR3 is TGCAGTGCGATCTCCCGGGACGGAAAGTCCTACAATGAGCAGTTCTTC. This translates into CSAISRDGKSYNEQFF.

The CDR3 here is CSVRIGLLGYEQYF. The CDR3 coding sequence is TGCAGCGTTCGGATAGGGCTCCTGGGGTACGAGCAGTACTTC. The chain has TRBV29-1 and TRBJ2-7, with D unclear. Trimming removed 5 bases from V and 4 bases from J, with 18 bases in between. Germline V gene data show CDR1 as SQVTM and CDR2 as ANQGSEA. The CDR3 covers 14 residues.

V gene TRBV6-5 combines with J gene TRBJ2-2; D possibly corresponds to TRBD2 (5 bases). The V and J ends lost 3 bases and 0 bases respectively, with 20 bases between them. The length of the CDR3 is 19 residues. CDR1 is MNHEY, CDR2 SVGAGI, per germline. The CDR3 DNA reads TGTGCCAGCAGTTATAGGGAGTTCTTAGGGATCGCGAACACCGGGGAGCTGTTTTTT. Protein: CASSYREFLGIANTGELFF.

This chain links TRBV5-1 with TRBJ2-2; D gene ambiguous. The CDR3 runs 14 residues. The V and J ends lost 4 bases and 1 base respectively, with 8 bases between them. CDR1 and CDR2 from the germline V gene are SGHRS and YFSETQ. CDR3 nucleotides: TGCGCCAGCAGCCGCGAAGGGAACACCGGGGAGCTGTTTTTT. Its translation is CASSREGNTGELFF.

For the CDR3, the DNA is TGTGCCAGCAGCTTAGACCTACAGGGTATCTACGAGCAGTACTTC. Its protein is CASSLDLQGIYEQYF. The chain recombines TRBV7-2 with TRBJ2-7; D perhaps matches TRBD1 (6 bases). The CDR3 spans 15 residues. In germline, CDR1 is SGHTA, CDR2 FQGNSA. V was cut by 1 base and J by 3 bases, with 13 bases left in between. The whole variable domain, filled in from reference TRBV7-2 and TRBJ2-7, reads GAGVSQSPSNKVTEKGKDVELRCDPISGHTALYWYRQSLGQGLEFLIYFQGNSAPDKSGLPSDRFSAERTGGSVSTLTIQRTQQEDSAVYLCASSLDLQGIYEQYFGPGTRLTVT.

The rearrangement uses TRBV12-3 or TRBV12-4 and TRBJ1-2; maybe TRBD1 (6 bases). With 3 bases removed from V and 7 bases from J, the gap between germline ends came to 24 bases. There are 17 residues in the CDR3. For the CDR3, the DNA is TGTGCCAGCAGTTTCGGCAGGGGAGAGGAGGGGTCTGGTGGCTACACCTTC. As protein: CASSFGRGEEGSGGYTF.

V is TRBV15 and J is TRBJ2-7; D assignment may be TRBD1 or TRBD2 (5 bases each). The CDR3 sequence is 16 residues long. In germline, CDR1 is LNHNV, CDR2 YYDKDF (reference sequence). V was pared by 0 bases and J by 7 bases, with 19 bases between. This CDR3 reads CATSRDRGTRMGEQYF. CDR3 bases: TGTGCCACCAGCAGAGATAGAGGGACCAGGATGGGTGAGCAGTACTTC.

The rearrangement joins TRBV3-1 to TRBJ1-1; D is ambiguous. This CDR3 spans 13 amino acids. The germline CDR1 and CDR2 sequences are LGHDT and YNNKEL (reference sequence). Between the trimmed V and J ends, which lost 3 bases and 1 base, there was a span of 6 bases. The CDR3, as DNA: TGTGCCAGCAGCCACCTAGGGAACACTGAAGCTTTCTTT. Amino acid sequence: CASSHLGNTEAFF.

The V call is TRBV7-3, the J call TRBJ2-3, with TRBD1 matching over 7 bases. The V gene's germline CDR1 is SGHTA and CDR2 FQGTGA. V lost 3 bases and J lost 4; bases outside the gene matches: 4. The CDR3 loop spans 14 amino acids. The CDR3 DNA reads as TGTGCCAGCAGCTTCCGACAGGGAGCAGATACGCAGTATTTT. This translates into CASSFRQGADTQYF. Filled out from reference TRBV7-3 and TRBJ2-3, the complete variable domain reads GAGVSQTPSNKVTEKGKYVELRCDPISGHTALYWYRQSLGQGPEFLIYFQGTGAADDSGLPNDRFFAVRPEGSVSTLKIQRTERGDSAVYLCASSFRQGADTQYFGPGTRLTVL.